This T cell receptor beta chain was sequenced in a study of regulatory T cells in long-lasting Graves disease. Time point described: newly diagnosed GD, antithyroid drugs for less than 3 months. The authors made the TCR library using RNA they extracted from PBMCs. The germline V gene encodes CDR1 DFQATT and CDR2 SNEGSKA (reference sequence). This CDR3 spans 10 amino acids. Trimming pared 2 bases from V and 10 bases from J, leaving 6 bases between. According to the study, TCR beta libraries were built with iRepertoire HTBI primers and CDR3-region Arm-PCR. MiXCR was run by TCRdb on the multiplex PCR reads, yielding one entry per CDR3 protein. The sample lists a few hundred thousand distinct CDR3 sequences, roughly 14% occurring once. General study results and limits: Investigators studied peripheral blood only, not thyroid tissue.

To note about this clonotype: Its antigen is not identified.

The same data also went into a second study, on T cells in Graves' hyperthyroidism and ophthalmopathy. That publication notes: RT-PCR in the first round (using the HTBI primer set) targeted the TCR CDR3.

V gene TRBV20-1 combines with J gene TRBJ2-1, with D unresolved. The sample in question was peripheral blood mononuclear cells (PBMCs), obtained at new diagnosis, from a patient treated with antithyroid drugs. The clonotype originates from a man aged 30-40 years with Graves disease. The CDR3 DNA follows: TGCAGTGCTAGACAGGAAGAGCAGTTCTTC. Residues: CSARQEEQFF.